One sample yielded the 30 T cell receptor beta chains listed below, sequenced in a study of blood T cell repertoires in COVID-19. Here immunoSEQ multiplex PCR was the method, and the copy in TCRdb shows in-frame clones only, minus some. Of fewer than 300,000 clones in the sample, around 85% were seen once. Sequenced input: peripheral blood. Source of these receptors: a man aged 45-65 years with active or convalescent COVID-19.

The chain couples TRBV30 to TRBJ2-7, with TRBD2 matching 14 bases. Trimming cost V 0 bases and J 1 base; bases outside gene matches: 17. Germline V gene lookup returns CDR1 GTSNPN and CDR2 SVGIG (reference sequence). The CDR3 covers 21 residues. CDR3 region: CAWSVQRGTSGRGIVSYEQYF. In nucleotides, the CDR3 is TGTGCCTGGAGTGTACAAAGAGGGACTAGCGGGAGAGGGATTGTGTCCTACGAGCAGTACTTC.

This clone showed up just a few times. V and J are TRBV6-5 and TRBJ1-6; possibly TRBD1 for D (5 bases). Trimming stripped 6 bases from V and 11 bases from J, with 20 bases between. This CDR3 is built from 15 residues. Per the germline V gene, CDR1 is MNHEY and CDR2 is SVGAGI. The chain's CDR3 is CASSQGDSAIAPLHF. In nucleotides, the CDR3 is TGTGCCAGCAGCCAGGGTGACAGTGCTATTGCACCCCTCCACTTT.

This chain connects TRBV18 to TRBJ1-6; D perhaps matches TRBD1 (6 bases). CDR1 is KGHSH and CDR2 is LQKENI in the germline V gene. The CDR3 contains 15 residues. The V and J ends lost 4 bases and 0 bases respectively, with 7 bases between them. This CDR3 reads CASSLDSSYNSPLHF. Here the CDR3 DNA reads TGTGCCAGCTCACTGGACAGCTCCTATAATTCACCCCTCCACTTT.

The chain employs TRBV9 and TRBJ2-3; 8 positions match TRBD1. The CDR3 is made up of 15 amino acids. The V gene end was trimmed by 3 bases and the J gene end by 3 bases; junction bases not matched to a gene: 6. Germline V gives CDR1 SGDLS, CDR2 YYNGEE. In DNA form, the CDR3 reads TGTGCCAGCAGCGCGACAGGGGCATGGACAGATACGCAGTATTTT. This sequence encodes CASSATGAWTDTQYF. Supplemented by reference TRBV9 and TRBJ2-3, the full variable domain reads DSGVTQTPKHLITATGQRVTLRCSPRSGDLSVYWYQQSLDQGLQFLIQYYNGEERAKGNILERFSAQQFPDLHSELNLSSLELGDSALYFCASSATGAWTDTQYFGPGTRLTVL.

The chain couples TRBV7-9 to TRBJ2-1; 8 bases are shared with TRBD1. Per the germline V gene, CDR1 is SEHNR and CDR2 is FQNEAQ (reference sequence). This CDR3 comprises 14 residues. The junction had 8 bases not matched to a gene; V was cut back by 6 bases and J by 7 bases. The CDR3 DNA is TGTGCCAGCAGATACGGACAGGGAGCTAATGAGCAGTTCTTC. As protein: CASRYGQGANEQFF.

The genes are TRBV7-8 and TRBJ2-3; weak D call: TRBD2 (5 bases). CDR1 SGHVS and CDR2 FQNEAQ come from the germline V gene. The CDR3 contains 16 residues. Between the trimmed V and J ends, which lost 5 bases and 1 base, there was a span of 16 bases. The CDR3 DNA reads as TGTGCCAGCAGCCCCGAAGGAGGAGGCGGCACAGATACGCAGTATTTT. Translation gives CASSPEGGGGTDTQYF.

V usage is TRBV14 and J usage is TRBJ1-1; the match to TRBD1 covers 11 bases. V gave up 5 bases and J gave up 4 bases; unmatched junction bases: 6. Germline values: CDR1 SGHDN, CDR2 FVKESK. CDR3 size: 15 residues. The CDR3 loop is CASSFTGTGGTEAFF. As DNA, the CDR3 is TGTGCCAGCAGCTTTACCGGGACAGGGGGCACTGAAGCTTTCTTT.

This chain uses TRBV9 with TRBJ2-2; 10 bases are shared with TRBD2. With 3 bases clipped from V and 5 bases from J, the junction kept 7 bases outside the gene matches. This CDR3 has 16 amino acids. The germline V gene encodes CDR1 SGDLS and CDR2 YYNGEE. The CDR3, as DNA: TGTGCCAGCAGCGGGGCTAGCGGGAGAGGGACCGGGGAGCTGTTTTTT. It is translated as CASSGASGRGTGELFF.

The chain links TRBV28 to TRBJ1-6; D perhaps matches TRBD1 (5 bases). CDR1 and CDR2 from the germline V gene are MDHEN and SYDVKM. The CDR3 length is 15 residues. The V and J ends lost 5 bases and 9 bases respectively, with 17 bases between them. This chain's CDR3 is CASSLRVSLGSPLHF. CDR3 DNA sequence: TGTGCCAGCAGTCTCAGGGTTTCCTTGGGTTCACCCCTCCACTTT.

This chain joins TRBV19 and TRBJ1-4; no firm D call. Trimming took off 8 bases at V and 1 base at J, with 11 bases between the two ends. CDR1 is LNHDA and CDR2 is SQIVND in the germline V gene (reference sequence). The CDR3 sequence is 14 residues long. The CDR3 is CASGLGRTNEKLFF. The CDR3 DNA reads TGTGCCAGTGGACTGGGGAGAACTAATGAAAAACTGTTTTTT. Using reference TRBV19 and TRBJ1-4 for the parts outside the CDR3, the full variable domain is DGGITQSPKYLFRKEGQNVTLSCEQNLNHDAMYWYRQDPGQGLRLIYYSQIVNDFQKGDIAEGYSVSREKKESFPLTVTSAQKNPTAFYLCASGLGRTNEKLFFGSGTQLSVL.

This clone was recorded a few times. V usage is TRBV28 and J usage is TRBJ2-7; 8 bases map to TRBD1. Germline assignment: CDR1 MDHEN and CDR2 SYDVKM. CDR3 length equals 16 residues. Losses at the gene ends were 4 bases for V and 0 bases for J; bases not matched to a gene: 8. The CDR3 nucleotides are TGTGCCAGCAGTTCACCCAGGACAGGGAACTCCTACGAGCAGTACTTC. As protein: CASSSPRTGNSYEQYF.

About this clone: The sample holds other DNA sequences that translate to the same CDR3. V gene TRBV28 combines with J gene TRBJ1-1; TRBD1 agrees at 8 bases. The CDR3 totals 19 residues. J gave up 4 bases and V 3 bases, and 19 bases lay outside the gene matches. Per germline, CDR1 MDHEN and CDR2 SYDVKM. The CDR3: CASSLPVVDQGALPTEAFF. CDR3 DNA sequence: TGTGCCAGCAGTTTGCCTGTGGTGGATCAGGGGGCCCTCCCCACTGAAGCTTTCTTT.

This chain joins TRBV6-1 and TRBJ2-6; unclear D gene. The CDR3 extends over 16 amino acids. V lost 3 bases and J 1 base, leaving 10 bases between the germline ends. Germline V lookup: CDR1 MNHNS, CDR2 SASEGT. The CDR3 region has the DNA TGTGCCAGCAGTGACGAACCGGTTTCTGGGGCCAACGTCCTGACTTTC. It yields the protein CASSDEPVSGANVLTF.

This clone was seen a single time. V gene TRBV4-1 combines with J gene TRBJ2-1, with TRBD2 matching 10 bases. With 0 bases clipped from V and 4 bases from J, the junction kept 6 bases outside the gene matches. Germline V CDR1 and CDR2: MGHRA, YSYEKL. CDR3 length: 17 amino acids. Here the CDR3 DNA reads TGCGCCAGCAGCCAAGACCGGACTAGCGGACTATACAATGAGCAGTTCTTC. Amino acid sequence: CASSQDRTSGLYNEQFF.

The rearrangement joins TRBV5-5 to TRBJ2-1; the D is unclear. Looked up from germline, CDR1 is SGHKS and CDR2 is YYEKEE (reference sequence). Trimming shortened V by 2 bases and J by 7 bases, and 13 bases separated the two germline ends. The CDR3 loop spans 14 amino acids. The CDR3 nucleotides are TGTGCCAGCAGCTTCTGGCTAGATCGGAATGAGCAGTTCTTC. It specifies CASSFWLDRNEQFF.

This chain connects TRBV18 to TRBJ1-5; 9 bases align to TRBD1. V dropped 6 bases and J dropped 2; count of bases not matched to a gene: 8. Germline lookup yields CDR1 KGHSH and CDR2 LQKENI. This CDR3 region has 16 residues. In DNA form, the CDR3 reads TGTGCCAGCTCTTACCGGGACAGGGCGGGCAATCAGCCCCAGCATTTT. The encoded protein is CASSYRDRAGNQPQHF.

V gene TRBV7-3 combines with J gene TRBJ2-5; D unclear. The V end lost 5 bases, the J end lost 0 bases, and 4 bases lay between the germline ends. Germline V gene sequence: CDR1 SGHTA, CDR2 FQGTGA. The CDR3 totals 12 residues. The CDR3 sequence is CASSQYQETQYF. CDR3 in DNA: TGTGCCAGCAGCCAGTACCAAGAGACCCAGTACTTC.

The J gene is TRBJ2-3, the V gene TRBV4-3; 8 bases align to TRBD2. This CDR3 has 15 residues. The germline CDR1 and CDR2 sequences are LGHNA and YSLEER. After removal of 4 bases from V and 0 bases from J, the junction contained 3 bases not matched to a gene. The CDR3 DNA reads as TGCGCCAGCAGCCGAAGCGGGGGTAGCACAGATACGCAGTATTTT. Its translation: CASSRSGGSTDTQYF.

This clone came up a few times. For the CDR3, the DNA is TGTGCCAGCAGTTTAAGGGACCCTAGCGGGCGCTCCTACAATGAGCAGTTCTTC. Translation: CASSLRDPSGRSYNEQFF. The chain employs TRBV27 and TRBJ2-1, with 8 positions matching TRBD2. The length of the CDR3 is 18 residues. The germline gives CDR1 MNHEY, CDR2 SMNVEV (reference sequence). Trimming cost V 2 bases and J 0 bases; bases outside gene matches: 9.

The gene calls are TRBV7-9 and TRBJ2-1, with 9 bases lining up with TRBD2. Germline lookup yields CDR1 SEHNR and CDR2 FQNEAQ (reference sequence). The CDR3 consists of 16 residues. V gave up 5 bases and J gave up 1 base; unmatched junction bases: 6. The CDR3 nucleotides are TGTGCCAGCAGCGCCCAGACTAGCGGATCCTACAATGAGCAGTTCTTC. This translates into CASSAQTSGSYNEQFF.

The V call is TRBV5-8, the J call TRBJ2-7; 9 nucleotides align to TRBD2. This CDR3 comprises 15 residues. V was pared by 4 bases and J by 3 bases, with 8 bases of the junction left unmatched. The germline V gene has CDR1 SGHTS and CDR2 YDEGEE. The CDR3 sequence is CASSPGLARNYEQYF. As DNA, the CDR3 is TGTGCCAGCAGCCCCGGACTAGCGCGAAACTACGAGCAGTACTTC.

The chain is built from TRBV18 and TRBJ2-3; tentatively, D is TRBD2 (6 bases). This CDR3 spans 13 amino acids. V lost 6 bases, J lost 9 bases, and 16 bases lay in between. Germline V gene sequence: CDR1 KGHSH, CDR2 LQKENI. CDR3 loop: CASSRDSLGTQYF. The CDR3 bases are TGTGCCAGCTCTCGGGACTCCTTGGGAACGCAGTATTTT.

CDR3 sequence: CASSLYYGYTF. Written as DNA, the CDR3 is TGTGCCAGCAGCCTATACTATGGCTACACCTTC. V gene TRBV13 combines with J gene TRBJ1-2; D is undetermined. The V end was cut by 5 bases, the J end by 3 bases, with 4 bases between. Germline CDR1 and CDR2: PRHDT and FYEKMQ (reference sequence). This CDR3 is built from 11 residues.

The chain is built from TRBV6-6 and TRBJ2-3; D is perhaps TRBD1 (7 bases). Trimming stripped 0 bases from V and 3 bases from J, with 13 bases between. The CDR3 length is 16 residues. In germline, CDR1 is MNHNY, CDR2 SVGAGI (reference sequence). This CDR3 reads CASSYSRDSNTDTQYF. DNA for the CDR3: TGTGCCAGCAGTTACTCGCGGGACAGCAATACAGATACGCAGTATTTT.

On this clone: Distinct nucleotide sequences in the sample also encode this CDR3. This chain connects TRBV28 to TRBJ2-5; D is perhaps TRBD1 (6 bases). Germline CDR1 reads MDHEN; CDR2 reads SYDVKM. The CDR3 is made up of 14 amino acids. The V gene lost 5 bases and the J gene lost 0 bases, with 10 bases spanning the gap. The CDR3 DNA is TGTGCCAGCAGTCCTGGGACACACCAAGAGACCCAGTACTTC. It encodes CASSPGTHQETQYF. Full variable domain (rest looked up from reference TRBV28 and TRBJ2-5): DVKVTQSSRYLVKRTGEKVFLECVQDMDHENMFWYRQDPGLGLRLIYFSYDVKMKEKGDIPEGYSVSREKKERFSLILESASTNQTSMYLCASSPGTHQETQYFGPGTRLLVL.

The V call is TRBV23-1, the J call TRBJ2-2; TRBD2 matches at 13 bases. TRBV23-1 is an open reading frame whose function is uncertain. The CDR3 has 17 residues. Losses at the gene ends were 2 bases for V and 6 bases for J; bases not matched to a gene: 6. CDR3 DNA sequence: TGCGCCAGCAGTCAAGAACTAGCGGGAGGGCCTCCCGGGGAGCTGTTTTTT. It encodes CASSQELAGGPPGELFF.

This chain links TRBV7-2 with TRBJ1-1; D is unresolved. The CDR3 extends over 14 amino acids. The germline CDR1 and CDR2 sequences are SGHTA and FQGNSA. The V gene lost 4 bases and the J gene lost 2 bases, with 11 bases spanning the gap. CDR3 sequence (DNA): TGTGCCAGCAGCTGGGGAGGATTTAACACTGAAGCTTTCTTT. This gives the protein CASSWGGFNTEAFF. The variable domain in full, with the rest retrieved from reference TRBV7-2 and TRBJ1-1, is GAGVSQSPSNKVTEKGKDVELRCDPISGHTALYWYRQSLGQGLEFLIYFQGNSAPDKSGLPSDRFSAERTGGSVSTLTIQRTQQEDSAVYLCASSWGGFNTEAFFGQGTRLTVV.

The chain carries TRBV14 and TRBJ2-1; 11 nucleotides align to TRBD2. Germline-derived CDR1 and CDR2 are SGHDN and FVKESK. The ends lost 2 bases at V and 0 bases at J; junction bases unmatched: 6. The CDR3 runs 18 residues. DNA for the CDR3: TGTGCCAGCAGCCAAAGGGGACTAGCGGATACCTCCTACAATGAGCAGTTCTTC. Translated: CASSQRGLADTSYNEQFF.

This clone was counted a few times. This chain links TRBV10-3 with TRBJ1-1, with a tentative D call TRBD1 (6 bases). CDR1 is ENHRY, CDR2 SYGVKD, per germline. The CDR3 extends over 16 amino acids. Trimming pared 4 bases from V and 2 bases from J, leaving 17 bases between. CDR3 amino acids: CAISGLLGQLNTEAFF. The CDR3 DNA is TGTGCCATCAGTGGGTTATTGGGACAACTAAACACTGAAGCTTTCTTT.

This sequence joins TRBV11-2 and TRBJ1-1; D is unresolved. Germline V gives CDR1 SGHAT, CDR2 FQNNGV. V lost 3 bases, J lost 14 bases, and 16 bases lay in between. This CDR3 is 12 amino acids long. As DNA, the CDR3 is TGTGCCAGCAGCTTCGACTCCTGGGAGCTCTTCTTT. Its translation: CASSFDSWELFF.